This TCR beta chain was found in a study of shared clonotypes between healthy human individuals. As regards this clone: The antigen is not known.

Cells designated naive CD8 were CD45RO-negative and were positively selected for CCR7, with terminally differentiated effector memory CD45RA+ cells excluded. The study's findings and limits: Sampling included only blood; tissue repertoires likely differ. The represented genetic and exposure-history diversity was limited by the small number of donors.

The authors distributed each subset's genomic DNA evenly over several immunoSEQ plates. TCRdb's table, derived via immunoSEQ multiplex PCR, lists solely in-frame clones and lacks some. The table lists around 2,100,000 clones, over 85% of them singletons, with around 1.2% in the top ten. The CDR3 covers 16 residues. The V segment lost 0 bases and the J segment 9 bases; nucleotides outside the gene matches: 11. Germline V gene lookup returns CDR1 MNHNS and CDR2 SASEGT. V gene TRBV6-1 combines with J gene TRBJ2-5; 9 bases are shared with TRBD1. The sample taken for sequencing was naive CD8+ T cells sorted from blood. This clonotype was sampled from a man between 18 and 35 years old in good health. The chain's CDR3 is CASSEAEGQGTPPQYF. In DNA form, the CDR3 reads TGTGCCAGCAGTGAAGCGGAAGGACAGGGGACACCTCCCCAGTACTTC.